One TCR beta chain is described in this entry. This sample was taken from a study of control samples from healthy donors and cancer patients. Using immunoSEQ multiplex PCR, the repertoire was profiled, and TCRdb retains in-frame clones only, with some absent. The sample consists of around 100,000 clones, about 88% of them appearing once. This TCR was recovered from a woman aged 45-65 years in good health. The sequencing sample was made of blood.

In DNA form, the CDR3 reads TGTGCCAGCAGCTATCTAGCGGGGGGAGGAGAGACCCAGTACTTC. It yields the protein CASSYLAGGGETQYF. The V gene is TRBV13, the J gene TRBJ2-5; 11 nucleotides line up with TRBD2. Germline-derived CDR1 and CDR2 are PRHDT and FYEKMQ (reference sequence). With V trimmed by 4 bases and J by 4 bases, 5 bases remained unmatched. The CDR3 is 15 residues long.